This T cell receptor (beta chain) was profiled in a study of cytomegalovirus exposure and HLA in healthy donors (dated by TCRdb to 2015 to 2018). Study-level background: An earlier analysis of several hundred of the donors reported approximately 300 Gb of sequence data and approximately 110 million unique TCR beta sequences from 150 million to 200 million T cells. Rather than drawing on any new phenotypic data, the later analysis identified candidate immune exposures from TCR beta sequences and the way those sequences occurred across donors. The study profiled the T cell repertoires of hundreds of subjects by immunosequencing and related them to cytomegalovirus serostatus. Donor age, sex, ethnicity and CMV serostatus were collected together with the repertoire data. To decide whether each TCR beta V gene segment behaved as functional or pseudogenic, an earlier analysis of some 540 of the donors relied on high-throughput TCR beta sequencing. HLA typing included class I and class II loci at four-digit resolution. Because of strong linkage in the cohort, five DR-DQ haplotypes were treated as single units for association and clustering. To predict cytomegalovirus infection status, the study brought together high-throughput TCR immunosequencing, statistical association of individual TCRs with disease status, and machine learning. The aim of the study was to test whether cataloging public T cell receptors could identify signatures of past pathogen exposure. The genetic ancestry cluster associated with self-reported Caucasian donors included over 65% of the 398 genotyped donors. On average, 235,054 unique TCR beta nucleotide sequences were sequenced per donor among roughly 430 genotyped donors of the cohort, with roughly 18% of those sequences being non-productive. The number of donors typed differed by locus, with roughly 620-640 for A, B, C, DRB1 and DQB1, more than 500 for DQA1, 600 to 610 for DPA1, and around 460 for DPB1. Along with the approximately 620-subject first cohort, a separate validation cohort of 120 different subjects was used. A later analysis re-examined previously published TCR beta repertoires from over 500 donors and added high-resolution HLA genotyping to investigate patterns of TCR occurrence. An early release that covered some 630 HLA-typed donors contained 300 to 350 gigabases of sequencing data and roughly 84 million unique TCR sequences. In a later genetic analysis, genome-wide SNP genotypes for about three fifths of the roughly 670 donors were used, and that subset was treated as a discovery cohort. Every discovery cohort repertoire had been produced on one sequencing platform.

The cohort comprised some 730 healthy bone marrow donors. At the time of sampling, all cohort members were nominally healthy, though unrecorded immune exposures were likely present. The donor tested CMV seronegative and was one of the 352 seronegative cohort members. Every donor gave a peripheral blood sample, and the peripheral blood mononuclear cells from that sample were used for TCR beta sequencing. Genomic DNA was extracted from the blood cell samples with the Qiagen DNeasy Blood Extraction Kit. Receptors were amplified or captured by the immunoSEQ multiplex PCR assay. For the multiplex PCR, a mixture combining 60 forward primers for TCR Vbeta segments and 13 reverse primers for TCR Jbeta segments was used. The CDR3 region of rearranged TCR beta genes was amplified from genomic DNA by a multiplex PCR assay. On the Illumina HiSeq System, the amplified TCR beta libraries were sequenced as 87-base-pair reads. The study's own analysis went as follows. A later analysis counted approximately 74 million unique TCR beta chains across the 666 repertoires, and roughly 9.9 million of these chains were shared by at least two donors. To remove PCR and sequencing errors, raw reads were error-corrected and collapsed into unique sequences using a nearest-neighbor algorithm that merged closely related sequences. V, D and J gene segments were assigned by aligning CDR3 sequences to IMGT reference sequences. For a sequence to be retained, a match of at least six nucleotides was required to both a V gene segment and a J gene segment. Rearrangements were classified as productive when the CDR3 lacked stop codons and remained in frame with V and J, and all other rearrangements were classified as non-productive. CDR3 was defined according to IMGT convention as the region running from the second conserved V-encoded cysteine to the conserved J-encoded phenylalanine. In an earlier analysis of 587 of the donors, sequences lacking an unambiguous match to a single V gene segment were excluded. An earlier analysis of just under 600 of the donors called V segments functional above 56.7% productive rearrangements and segregating when the between-donor standard deviation exceeded 5%. To diagnose cytomegalovirus status from the catalog of TCR beta chain sequences, a statistical classification framework was built. In a later analysis, TCR nucleotide sequences were compared against IMGT/GENE-DB human TR gene sequences so that V and J genes could be assigned. The TCRdist pipeline was used in a later analysis to assign CDR3 sequences and most-parsimonious VDJ recombination scenarios. In a later analysis, each TCR beta chain was defined by its CDR3 amino acid sequence together with its V-gene family, and reads without a unique V-gene family were excluded. As a way to deal with suspected cross-contamination and a sequencing artifact, a later analysis dropped under 600 nucleotide sequences that were highly shared and had low generation probability. A later analysis calculated a clonal expansion index for each public chain from normalized within-repertoire ranks of inferred template counts. A later analysis computed generation probabilities with a VDJ recombination model fitted to out-of-frame rearrangements, and checked the results against IGoR. Hypergeometric tests were used in a later analysis to score TCR-TCR, TCR-HLA and TCR-CMV co-occurrence, with a repertoire-size bias correction applied to the TCR pairs. In a later analysis, false discovery rates were estimated by permuting HLA or CMV assignments 20 times. In a later analysis, co-occurring TCRs were grouped with DBSCAN, and TCRdist sequence similarity was added when clustering was performed within HLA-allele-positive subsets. For co-occurrence clustering, repertoires with fewer than 30,000 or more than 120,000 public chains were excluded, along with several repertoires with anomalous nucleotide sharing. In TCRdb, the immuneACCESS table is reduced to in-frame sequences with V and J assigned. These tables do not hold every clone; where another copy was compared, an unresolved V gene accounts for under half, and the others remain unexplained. V, J and clone size were drawn from that table, and D and trimming were deduced from the DNA. Across this sample there are around 170,000 clones, with 82% seen only once. The ten largest clonotypes hold approximately 0.51% of the sample.

In regard to this clone: There is no known antigen for this receptor. No quality values exist for individual bases; no much larger clone is one base distant.

For CDR1 and CDR2, the germline V gene (reference sequence) lists SGHNT and YYREEE. The CDR3 contains 15 residues, cysteine and phenylalanine counted. The retained sequence is limited to the CDR3, 45 bases, with the frame set at the first base. V gives up 4 bases and J gives up 5 bases, and the segment between their germline ends measures 16 bases. Overall study outcomes, separate from this receptor: Sequencing depth was assumed to be roughly uniform across donors in the presence/absence analyses, though that assumption may not hold. A further reported finding was that TCR beta sequences accurately predicted the HLA-A and HLA-B alleles for most subjects in the first cohort. Immune exposure information for the cohort was limited to CMV serostatus. An earlier analysis of approximately 570 of the donors showed that most TCR beta V segments appeared in productive rearrangements either about 90% or about 30% of the time, which broadly matched IMGT annotations. In a later analysis, TCR association rates were found to vary across HLA loci, with the most associated TCRs seen for DRB1 alleles and the fewest for HLA-C alleles. When HLA alleles, especially DR and DQ, strongly co-occurred, TCR associations were difficult to assign to individual alleles. Compared with equally common non-associated chains, HLA-associated TCR beta chains in a later analysis were more clonally expanded and had lower generation probabilities. HLA typing was unavailable for some donors at each locus, so association tests used only the typed subset. Because the 87-base-pair reads could not distinguish some IMGT-functional V segments, including TRBV6-2 and TRBV6-3, those segments were excluded. In this cohort, only TCR beta chains were sequenced, and detectable features were limited by the absence of alpha or paired-chain data. In vitro tests confirmed that three of the cytomegalovirus-associated TCR beta chains recognize cytomegalovirus antigens. A later analysis associated 15,000 or so TCR beta sequences with specific HLA alleles at a false discovery rate of 0.05. Correlated functional status among segregating V segments might reflect linkage disequilibrium, but an unknown experimental factor could not be ruled out. The earlier analysis of around 600 of the donors excluded 15 to 20 rarely observed V segments, including chromosome 9 orphons, because counts were too low. In the study, around 160 TCR beta chains were listed as associated with cytomegalovirus. A later genetic analysis reported fewer N-insertions in productive TCRs among donors in an Asian-associated ancestry cluster than the roughly 690-donor mean. According to the authors, the approach could potentially be generalized to other disease states and immunological phenotypes. The classifier was reported to diagnose cytomegalovirus status with high specificity and sensitivity in both the original cohort and the validation cohort. Across donors, most TCR sequences were observed very rarely, whereas some public TCRs were present in many individuals. Most CMV-associated TCR beta chains appeared to be HLA-restricted in a later analysis, and the HLA associations seemed to be driven largely by CMV exposure. According to a later analysis, parvovirus B19, influenza, CMV and Epstein-Barr virus appeared linked to several top co-occurrence clusters. V-gene and J-gene trimming of TCR beta chains was associated with a missense DCLRE1C variant in a later genetic analysis, and the association was replicated in an independent cohort. A cluster of highly shared sequence variants was judged likely to represent a technical artifact of the sequencing pipeline.

This receptor chain uses TRBV5-4 and TRBJ1-5, with TRBD1 as a weak D call on 5 bases. This clonotype was sampled from a woman aged 45-65 years in good health and CMV-seronegative. Sequenced sample: PBMCs. Here is the DNA: TGTGCCAGCAGCCAGGGAGGGACCTCAGATCAGCCCCAGCATTTT. Protein translation: CASSQGGTSDQPQHF. Joined to the reference TRBV5-4 and TRBJ1-5 proteins, this CDR3 gives the full variable domain: ETGVTQSPTHLIKTRGQQVTLRCSSQSGHNTVSWYQQALGQGPQFIFQYYREEENGRGNFPPRFSGLQFPNYSSELNVNALELDDSALYLCASSQGGTSDQPQHFGDGTRLSIL.